The rows below give T cell receptor beta chains drawn from one sample of a study of T-cell reconstitution after alpha-beta-depleted transplantation in children. Using its own MiXCR run on the PCR reads, TCRdb lists one record per CDR3 protein. The table shows 250,000 to 400,000 distinct CDR3 sequences, with around 25% occurring only once. Here the sequenced sample was PBMCs, mostly from graft donor cells, taken 180 days after TCRalphabeta/CD19-depleted stem cell transplant. The receptors were gathered from a male patient between 10 and 17 years old who had a stem cell transplant for acute lymphoblastic leukemia, so the T cells may come from the graft donor. Both conserved end residues are part of each CDR3. The order of the fields is V gene, clone size, D gene, J gene, CDR3 protein, CDR3 DNA. D genes are given only for firm matches. Rows may omit the clone size; those that give it use once, few, many or a size class.

TRBV5-1	few	TRBD2	TRBJ2-5	CASSLRAGGPAAQYF	TGCGCCAGCAGCTTGAGAGCGGGAGGTCCCGCGGCCCAGTACTTC
TRBV9	few	.	TRBJ2-7	CASSVDPSSYEQYF	TGTGCCAGCAGCGTAGATCCCAGCTCCTACGAGCAGTACTTC
TRBV7-3	.	TRBD2	TRBJ2-3	CASSLRLAASTDTQYF	TGTGCCAGCAGCTTGCGACTAGCGGCTAGCACAGATACGCAGTATTTT
TRBV2	.	TRBD2	TRBJ2-5	CASGGRWETQYF	TGTGCCAGCGGCGGGAGATGGGAGACCCAGTACTTC
TRBV7-3	few	.	TRBJ2-3	CASSNSGTDTQYF	TGTGCCAGCAGCAATAGCGGTACAGATACGCAGTATTTT
TRBV6-1	.	.	TRBJ1-2	CASSVPGLLTGGDTF	TGTGCCAGCAGTGTCCCGGGACTCCTAACGGGGGGCGACACCTTC
TRBV20-1	.	.	TRBJ2-1	CSARGAEGHNEQFF	TGCAGTGCCCGAGGGGCCGAGGGGCACAATGAGCAGTTCTTC
TRBV15	few	.	TRBJ2-2	CATSRPSGPITGELFF	TGTGCCACCAGCAGACCCTCCGGGCCTATCACCGGGGAGCTGTTTTTT
TRBV20-1	.	TRBD2	TRBJ2-7	CSAQTSGRRGEQYF	TGCAGTGCCCAAACTAGCGGGAGAAGGGGCGAGCAGTACTTC
TRBV20-1	.	TRBD2	TRBJ2-1	CCAPRSFEGGRNEQFF	TGCTGTGCCCCAAGAAGTTTCGAGGGAGGGCGAAATGAGCAGTTCTTC
TRBV27	few	TRBD2	TRBJ2-7	CASTGGREQYF	TGTGCCAGCACCGGGGGGAGAGAGCAGTACTTC
TRBV20-1	few	.	TRBJ2-7	CSATRQTYEQYF	TGCAGTGCTACTCGACAGACCTACGAGCAGTACTTC
TRBV19	.	TRBD2	TRBJ2-3	CASSRTSGRAGDTQYF	TGTGCCAGTAGCAGGACTAGCGGGAGGGCCGGAGATACGCAGTATTTT
TRBV6-1	.	TRBD2	TRBJ2-3	CASAPAGGLGTQYF	TGTGCCAGCGCCCCGGCGGGAGGGTTGGGTACGCAGTATTTT
TRBV20-1	.	.	TRBJ1-5	CSAGQCNQPQHF	TGCAGTGCTGGACAGTGCAATCAGCCCCAACATTTT
TRBV11-2	few	.	TRBJ2-1	CASSERDSANEQFF	TGTGCCAGCAGCGAGAGGGACTCCGCCAATGAGCAGTTCTTC
TRBV20-1	.	.	TRBJ2-7	CSARAQVSYVQYF	TGCAGTGCTAGAGCACAGGTTTCCTACGTGCAGTACTTC
TRBV25-1	.	.	TRBJ2-5	CASSEYRETQYF	TGTGCCAGCAGTGAATACAGAGAGACCCAGTACTTC
TRBV9	few	TRBD2	TRBJ2-2	CASSVGLARTGELFF	TGTGCCAGCAGCGTGGGACTAGCGCGGACCGGGGAGCTGTTTTTT
TRBV9	few	.	TRBJ1-2	CASSVQWSRYTF	TGTGCCAGCAGCGTACAGTGGAGCCGCTACACCTTC
TRBV7-9	.	TRBD1	TRBJ1-2	CASSLTGTGNYGYTF	TGTGCCAGCAGCCTCACCGGGACAGGGAACTATGGCTACACCTTC
TRBV29-1	.	TRBD2	TRBJ2-2	CSVASGRAMGELFF	TGCAGCGTTGCTAGCGGGAGGGCCATGGGGGAGCTGTTTTTT
TRBV20-1	few	.	TRBJ1-2	CSARDAGAYGYTF	TGCAGTGCTAGAGATGCGGGCGCCTATGGCTACACCTTC
TRBV29-1	.	.	TRBJ1-2	CSVGSGGRVNYGYTF	TGCAGCGTTGGCAGCGGGGGCAGGGTGAACTATGGCTACACCTTC
TRBV7-3	.	.	TRBJ2-7	CASSLEPGGVYEQYF	TGTGCCAGCAGCTTAGAACCAGGGGGGGTCTACGAGCAGTACTTC
TRBV4-1	few	.	TRBJ2-7	CASSQGGVVPYEQYF	TGCGCCAGCAGCCAAGGAGGGGTGGTACCCTACGAGCAGTACTTC
TRBV16	few	.	TRBJ2-2	CASSQLGNGELFF	TGTGCCAGCAGCCAATTGGGGAACGGGGAGCTGTTTTTT
TRBV19	.	.	TRBJ2-7	CASSVAPSIGQYF	TGTGCCAGTAGTGTAGCGCCGTCCATCGGGCAGTACTTC
TRBV5-6	.	.	TRBJ2-5	CASSFGSLKETQYF	TGTGCCAGCAGCTTCGGGAGTCTGAAAGAGACCCAGTACTTC
TRBV19	.	.	TRBJ2-7	CASSSTPGLLYEQYF	TGTGCCAGTAGTTCCACTCCGGGCTTACTGTACGAGCAGTACTTC
TRBV5-1	.	.	TRBJ1-1	CASSLPSYTEAFF	TGCGCCAGCAGCTTACCGAGTTACACTGAAGCTTTCTTT
TRBV19	.	TRBD2	TRBJ2-1	CASSIGASGTSEQFF	TGTGCCAGTAGTATAGGCGCTAGCGGTACTTCGGAGCAGTTCTTC
TRBV2	.	.	TRBJ2-4	CASSGLPISKNIQYF	TGTGCCAGCAGTGGTCTACCGATCTCCAAAAACATTCAGTACTTC
TRBV2	.	TRBD2	TRBJ2-2	CASMAMGLAINTGELFF	TGTGCCAGCATGGCTATGGGACTAGCGATTAACACCGGGGAGCTGTTTTTT
TRBV7-3	.	TRBD2	TRBJ2-1	CASSLGRHNEQFF	TGTGCCAGCAGCCTCGGGAGGCACAATGAGCAGTTCTTC
TRBV10-3	few	TRBD1	TRBJ2-7	CAISAPGQGRYEQYF	TGTGCCATCAGTGCCCCGGGACAGGGGAGGTACGAGCAGTACTTC
TRBV3-1	.	.	TRBJ2-4	CASSQMNIQYF	TGTGCCAGCAGCCAAATGAACATTCAGTACTTC
TRBV18	.	.	TRBJ2-7	CASSPARGPYEQYF	TGTGCCAGCTCACCGGCCCGGGGACCCTACGAGCAGTACTTC
TRBV20-1	few	.	TRBJ2-3	CSAHTTDNTDTQYF	TGCAGTGCCCACACCACCGATAACACAGATACGCAGTATTTT
TRBV5-1	few	.	TRBJ2-7	CASSPRGLSYEQYF	TGCGCCAGCAGCCCGCGGGGACTTTCCTACGAGCAGTACTTC
TRBV15	.	.	TRBJ2-2	CATSLWAGELFF	TGTGCCACCAGCCTGTGGGCCGGGGAGCTGTTTTTT
TRBV15	few	.	TRBJ1-2	CATSTRALRGGYTF	TGTGCCACCAGCACCAGGGCCCTGAGGGGTGGCTACACCTTC
TRBV29-1	few	.	TRBJ2-2	CSVEGTTNTGELFF	TGCAGCGTTGAGGGGACAACGAACACCGGGGAGCTGTTTTTT
TRBV12-3/TRBV12-4	.	.	TRBJ2-1	CASSPPGLLGVNEQFF	TGTGCCAGCAGCCCCCCGGGACTCTTGGGGGTCAATGAGCAGTTCTTC
TRBV7-2	.	TRBD2	TRBJ2-5	CASSSHSGRETQYF	TGTGCCAGCAGCTCTCATAGCGGGAGAGAGACCCAGTACTTC